The 31 T cell receptor beta chains below were found in one sample sequenced in a study of control samples from healthy donors and cancer patients (dated by TCRdb to the early 2020s). Library prep was done by the immunoSEQ multiplex PCR assay. Held by TCRdb, this immuneACCESS table contains in-frame sequences only and omits some clones. Under half of the omission traces to an unresolved V gene where checked; the cause of the rest is unknown. For this sample there are 90,000 to 120,000 clones; around four fifths appear just once. Together, the top ten hold around 6.2% of the sample. Input material: blood. All receptors come from a man aged 18 to 35 in good health.

The chain recombines TRBV29-1 with TRBJ2-5; D not certain. V gave up 3 bases and J gave up 7 bases, with 9 bases separating them. CDR3 length: 11 amino acids. Germline V CDR1 and CDR2: SQVTM, ANQGSEA. The CDR3 nucleotides read TGCAGCGTTGACTCAAGGGTGACCCAGTACTTC. It translates to CSVDSRVTQYF.

V gene TRBV9 combines with J gene TRBJ2-7; the D call may be TRBD1 or TRBD2 (8 bases each). The ends were cut back, 4 bases at V and 5 bases at J, with 31 bases in the middle. In germline, CDR1 is SGDLS, CDR2 YYNGEE. The CDR3 consists of 19 residues. The CDR3: CASSPQLGQGRRGVHEQYF. The CDR3 DNA reads TGTGCCAGCAGCCCCCAACTAGGACAGGGCCGGCGGGGGGTCCACGAGCAGTACTTC.

The V and J genes are TRBV4-3 and TRBJ2-7; D might be TRBD1 (6 bases). The germline V gene has CDR1 LGHNA and CDR2 YSLEER. Trimming pared 2 bases from V and 6 bases from J, leaving 14 bases between. The length of the CDR3 is 14 residues. CDR3 DNA: TGCGCCAGCAGCCAAAGGCCCAGGGGCGGCGAGCAGTACTTC. This codes for CASSQRPRGGEQYF.

DNA for the CDR3: TGTGCCAGCAGTAAAAACAGGGGACCTACTTTGGAAGAGCAGTACTTC. This codes for CASSKNRGPTLEEQYF. The chain recombines TRBV7-9 with TRBJ2-7, with 7 bases lining up with TRBD1. The CDR3 has 16 residues. J lost 7 bases, V lost 6 bases, and 18 bases had no gene match. CDR1 and CDR2 (germline): SEHNR, FQNEAQ (reference sequence).

The chain carries TRBV11-1 and TRBJ2-7; no clear D. V lost 1 base and J lost 6, with 13 bases in between. Germline values: CDR1 SGHAT, CDR2 FQDESV (reference sequence). There are 14 residues in the CDR3. The CDR3 DNA follows: TGTGCCAGCAGCTTAGGCTCACATCCCTCCGAGCAGTACTTC. This sequence encodes CASSLGSHPSEQYF. The full variable domain, completed using reference TRBV11-1 and TRBJ2-7, is EAEVAQSPRYKITEKSQAVAFWCDPISGHATLYWYRQILGQGPELLVQFQDESVVDDSQLPKDRFSAERLKGVDSTLKIQPAELGDSAMYLCASSLGSHPSEQYFGPGTRLTVT.

The rearrangement links TRBV13 to TRBJ2-7, with TRBD2 as a possible D gene (5 bases). The germline V and J ends were trimmed by 4 bases and 2 bases, with 15 bases remaining between them. This CDR3 region has 15 residues. Germline V gene lookup returns CDR1 PRHDT and CDR2 FYEKMQ (reference sequence). The DNA for the CDR3 is TGTGCCAGCAGCTCCCAGCCGGGAACAACCTACGAGCAGTACTTC. It codes for CASSSQPGTTYEQYF.

The chain employs TRBV7-9 and TRBJ1-4; D is undetermined. Trimming cost V 6 bases and J 1 base, with 9 bases left between them. CDR3 length: 14 amino acids. Per the germline V gene, CDR1 is SEHNR and CDR2 is FQNEAQ (reference sequence). CDR3 in amino acids: CASSRTVTNEKLFF. CDR3 sequence (DNA): TGTGCCAGCAGTCGGACTGTAACTAATGAAAAACTGTTTTTT.

The rearrangement joins TRBV7-9 to TRBJ1-1; 8 nucleotides match TRBD1. There are 13 residues in the CDR3. Germline lookup yields CDR1 SEHNR and CDR2 FQNEAQ (reference sequence). With V trimmed by 6 bases and J by 4 bases, 4 bases remained unmatched. The CDR3 spells CASRLQGGTEAFF. The CDR3 nucleotides read TGTGCCAGCAGACTACAGGGGGGCACTGAAGCTTTCTTT. Using reference TRBV7-9 and TRBJ1-1 for the parts outside the CDR3, the full variable domain is DTGVSQNPRHKITKRGQNVTFRCDPISEHNRLYWYRQTLGQGPEFLTYFQNEAQLEKSRLLSDRFSAERPKGSFSTLEIQRTEQGDSAMYLCASRLQGGTEAFFGQGTRLTVV.

The V gene is TRBV18, the J gene TRBJ2-3; 7 positions agree with TRBD1. The CDR3 totals 16 residues. Per germline, CDR1 KGHSH and CDR2 LQKENI. The junction had 12 bases not matched to a gene; V was cut back by 6 bases and J by 3 bases. For the CDR3, the DNA is TGTGCCAGCTCCCCAGTACTCGACAGGGCGACAGATACGCAGTATTTT. It translates to CASSPVLDRATDTQYF. The whole variable domain, filled in from reference TRBV18 and TRBJ2-3, reads NAGVMQNPRHLVRRRGQEARLRCSPMKGHSHVYWYRQLPEEGLKFMVYLQKENIIDESGMPKERFSAEFPKEGPSILRIQQVVRGDSAAYFCASSPVLDRATDTQYFGPGTRLTVL.

The V gene is TRBV7-6, the J gene TRBJ2-5; D call uncertain. Trimming cost V 4 bases and J 2 bases, with 11 bases left between them. This CDR3 spans 14 amino acids. Germline CDR1 and CDR2: SGHVS and FNYEAQ. This CDR3 reads CASSSGWGQETQYF. CDR3 sequence (DNA): TGTGCCAGCAGCTCCGGCTGGGGTCAAGAGACCCAGTACTTC.

CDR3 amino acids: CASSAGTPNSNQPQHF. The CDR3 DNA sequence: TGTGCCAGCAGCGCCGGGACACCTAATAGCAATCAGCCCCAGCATTTT. The rearrangement joins TRBV9 to TRBJ1-5; a possible D gene is TRBD1 (6 bases). Germline CDR1 is SGDLS and CDR2 is YYNGEE. V gave up 3 bases and J gave up 0 bases, with 13 bases separating them. CDR3 length equals 16 residues.

V is TRBV2 and J is TRBJ2-3, with unresolved D. V was clipped by 5 bases and J by 5 bases, with 2 bases between them. The CDR3 runs 10 residues. The V gene's germline CDR1 is SNHLY and CDR2 FYNNEI. The DNA of the CDR3 is TGTGCCAGCAGTAAAGATACGCAGTATTTT. It yields the protein CASSKDTQYF.

The V and J genes are TRBV5-6 and TRBJ1-4; D gene unclear. Germline V lookup: CDR1 SGHDT, CDR2 YYEEEE. The V and J ends lost 4 bases and 8 bases respectively, with 18 bases between them. There are 15 residues in the CDR3. CDR3 region: CASSSGRDRGEKLFF. DNA of the CDR3: TGTGCCAGCAGCAGTGGAAGGGATAGAGGAGAAAAACTGTTTTTT.

In nucleotides, the CDR3 is TGTGCCTGGAGTGCAGGTCCTAACTATGGCTACACCTTC. Translation: CAWSAGPNYGYTF. The chain joins TRBV30 to TRBJ1-2; unclear D gene. The ends were cut back, 1 base at V and 0 bases at J, with 6 bases in the middle. Germline lookup yields CDR1 GTSNPN and CDR2 SVGIG (reference sequence). The CDR3 is made up of 13 amino acids.

The chain recombines TRBV2 with TRBJ1-5; D uncertain. V lost 7 bases, J lost 5 bases, and 9 bases lay in between. The CDR3 extends over 12 amino acids. Per germline, CDR1 SNHLY and CDR2 FYNNEI. CDR3 residues: CASKSSDQPQHF. The CDR3 coding sequence is TGTGCCAGCAAATCATCTGATCAGCCCCAGCATTTT. The variable domain in full, completed from reference TRBV2 and TRBJ1-5, reads EPEVTQTPSHQVTQMGQEVILRCVPISNHLYFYWYRQILGQKVEFLVSFYNNEISEKSEIFDDQFSVERPDGSNFTLKIRSTKLEDSAMYFCASKSSDQPQHFGDGTRLSIL.

The chain carries TRBV9 and TRBJ2-3; D not resolved. Looked up from germline, CDR1 is SGDLS and CDR2 is YYNGEE. This CDR3 has 15 amino acids. V lost 3 bases, J lost 6 bases, and 17 bases lay in between. CDR3 DNA sequence: TGTGCCAGCAGCGCCTCTCCGAACCCCAGGGATACGCAGTATTTT. Its translation: CASSASPNPRDTQYF.

The V gene is TRBV5-5, the J gene TRBJ2-6, with a weak D call TRBD1 (6 bases). Trimming removed 4 bases from V and 2 bases from J, with 10 bases in between. CDR1 SGHKS and CDR2 YYEKEE come from the germline V gene (reference sequence). This CDR3 has 15 amino acids. CDR3 residues: CASSMTGTGANVLTF. DNA for the CDR3: TGTGCCAGCAGCATGACAGGTACTGGGGCCAACGTCCTGACTTTC. The variable domain in full, completed from reference TRBV5-5 and TRBJ2-6, reads DAGVTQSPTHLIKTRGQQVTLRCSPISGHKSVSWYQQVLGQGPQFIFQYYEKEERGRGNFPDRFSARQFPNYSSELNVNALLLGDSALYLCASSMTGTGANVLTFGAGSRLTVL.

The chain couples TRBV12-3 or TRBV12-4 to TRBJ1-1; D gene ambiguous. This CDR3 is 13 amino acids long. V dropped 5 bases and J dropped 7 bases, with 14 bases sitting between them. CDR3 in amino acids: CASSPGRRDEAFF. DNA for the CDR3: TGTGCCAGCAGTCCCGGGCGGAGGGATGAAGCTTTCTTT.

The CDR3 region is CASRRDGAGPLHF. CDR3 in DNA: TGTGCCAGCAGACGGGACGGTGCAGGGCCCCTCCACTTT. This chain connects TRBV6-5 to TRBJ1-6, with a tentative D call TRBD1 (5 bases). The CDR3 runs 13 residues. CDR1 MNHEY and CDR2 SVGAGI come from the germline V gene. V gave up 6 bases and J gave up 13 bases, with 16 bases separating them.

The J gene is TRBJ1-4, the V gene TRBV30; TRBD1 aligns across 8 bases. V dropped 0 bases and J dropped 8; count of bases not matched to a gene: 5. This CDR3 comprises 14 residues. Germline V gives CDR1 GTSNPN, CDR2 SVGIG (reference sequence). The CDR3 loop is CAWSVGQAREKLFF. The CDR3 nucleotides are TGTGCCTGGAGTGTGGGACAGGCCAGAGAAAAACTGTTTTTT.

The genes are TRBV15 and TRBJ2-7, with D perhaps TRBD1 (6 bases). Between the trimmed V and J ends, which lost 3 bases and 6 bases, there was a span of 18 bases. CDR3 length: 15 residues. The V gene's germline CDR1 is LNHNV and CDR2 YYDKDF (reference sequence). The CDR3 DNA follows: TGTGCCACCAGCAGTGTCAGGGGTCAGAAGCGCGAGCAGTACGTC. Translating gives CATSSVRGQKREQYV.

The chain joins TRBV29-1 to TRBJ1-5; D is uncertain. The germline gives CDR1 SQVTM, CDR2 ANQGSEA. CDR3 length: 14 residues. Trimming left V 3 bases short and J 6 bases short, with 15 bases between. The CDR3 protein is CSVEIMEQRQPQHF. The CDR3 DNA reads as TGCAGCGTTGAGATCATGGAGCAACGTCAGCCCCAGCATTTT.

The rearrangement uses TRBV6-4 and TRBJ1-2; the match to TRBD1 covers 7 bases. V trimming: 0 bases; J trimming: 8 bases; junction bases outside the gene matches: 9. The CDR3 spans 15 residues. CDR1 is MRHNA and CDR2 is SNTAGT in the germline V gene. CDR3 loop: CASSDSAEGADGYTF. CDR3 DNA sequence: TGTGCCAGCAGTGACTCCGCGGAGGGGGCTGACGGCTACACCTTC.

The chain recombines TRBV28 with TRBJ1-4; D is possibly TRBD1 (6 bases). The germline gives CDR1 MDHEN, CDR2 SYDVKM. This CDR3 has 14 amino acids. Trimming pared 4 bases from V and 5 bases from J, leaving 11 bases between. The CDR3 reads CASSSDSLNEKLFF. CDR3 nucleotide sequence: TGTGCCAGCAGTTCGGACAGCCTAAATGAAAAACTGTTTTTT.

The genes are TRBV6-2 or TRBV6-3 and TRBJ2-6, with D perhaps matching TRBD1 or TRBD2 (5 bases each). This CDR3 is 15 amino acids long. Trimming removed 2 bases from V and 4 bases from J, with 9 bases in between. Germline V lookup: CDR1 MNHEY, CDR2 SVGEGT. The DNA of the CDR3 is TGTGCCAGCAGTTACGAGGGGTCGGGGGCCAACGTCCTGACTTTC. It specifies CASSYEGSGANVLTF.

CDR3 region: CASSEGVGARSSYEQYF. In DNA form, the CDR3 reads TGTGCCAGCAGTGAAGGGGTGGGGGCTAGGAGCTCCTACGAGCAGTACTTC. The chain combines TRBV6-1 with TRBJ2-7; D may be TRBD1 (6 bases). Germline values: CDR1 MNHNS, CDR2 SASEGT. The CDR3 totals 17 residues. V lost 1 base, J lost 0 bases, and 16 bases lay in between.

The chain carries TRBV11-1 and TRBJ1-2; D ambiguous. V gave up 2 bases and J gave up 2 bases, with 6 bases separating them. The germline V gene encodes CDR1 SGHAT and CDR2 FQDESV (reference sequence). This CDR3 region has 13 residues. In DNA form, the CDR3 reads TGTGCCAGCAGCTTAAACAGCAACTATGGCTACACCTTC. Protein sequence: CASSLNSNYGYTF.

This clone occurred once. The gene calls are TRBV11-2 and TRBJ2-2, with D perhaps matching TRBD2 (7 bases). The V gene lost 5 bases and the J gene lost 4 bases, with 14 bases spanning the gap. CDR1 SGHAT and CDR2 FQNNGV come from the germline V gene. The CDR3 length is 15 residues. The DNA of the CDR3 is TGTGCCAGCAGCCCCCGGGGGGCAGGCACCGGGGAGCTGTTTTTT. Amino acids: CASSPRGAGTGELFF.

Only a few counts were recorded for this clone. The rearrangement uses TRBV19 and TRBJ1-2; possibly TRBD1 for D (6 bases). The CDR3 has 13 residues. CDR1 and CDR2 (germline): LNHDA, SQIVND (reference sequence). The V gene lost 6 bases and the J gene lost 8 bases, with 16 bases spanning the gap. CDR3 region: CASSPTGSGGYTF. The CDR3 coding sequence is TGTGCCAGTAGCCCCACAGGGAGTGGAGGCTACACCTTC.

The chain uses TRBV19 and TRBJ2-3, with a tentative D call TRBD2 (5 bases). The V end was cut by 5 bases, the J end by 2 bases, with 20 bases between. Germline-derived CDR1 and CDR2 are LNHDA and SQIVND (reference sequence). This CDR3 contains 17 residues. In nucleotides, the CDR3 is TGTGCCAGTAGTGAGGGTCCGGGAACCACCCTCACAGATACGCAGTATTTT. The encoded protein is CASSEGPGTTLTDTQYF.

This chain links TRBV7-2 with TRBJ2-5; D gene ambiguous. Trimming pared 2 bases from V and 5 bases from J, leaving 6 bases between. This CDR3 is 12 amino acids long. CDR1 is SGHTA, CDR2 FQGNSA, per germline. CDR3 protein: CASSLTLETQYF. DNA for the CDR3: TGTGCCAGCAGCTTAACCTTGGAGACCCAGTACTTC.